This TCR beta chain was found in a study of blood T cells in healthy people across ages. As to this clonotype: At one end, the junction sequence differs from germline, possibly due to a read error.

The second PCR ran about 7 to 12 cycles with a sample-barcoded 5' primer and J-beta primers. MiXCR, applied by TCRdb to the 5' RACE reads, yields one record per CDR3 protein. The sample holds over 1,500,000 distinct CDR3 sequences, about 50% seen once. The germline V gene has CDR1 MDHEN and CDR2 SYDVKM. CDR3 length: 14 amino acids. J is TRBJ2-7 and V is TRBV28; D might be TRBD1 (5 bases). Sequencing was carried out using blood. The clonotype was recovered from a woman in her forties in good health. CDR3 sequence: CACSLAIRVNEQYF. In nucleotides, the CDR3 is TGTGCCTGCAGTTTAGCCATCAGGGTTAACGAGCAGTACTTC. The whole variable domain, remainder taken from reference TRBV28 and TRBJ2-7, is DVKVTQSSRYLVKRTGEKVFLECVQDMDHENMFWYRQDPGLGLRLIYFSYDVKMKEKGDIPEGYSVSREKKERFSLILESASTNQTSMYLCACSLAIRVNEQYFGPGTRLTVT.